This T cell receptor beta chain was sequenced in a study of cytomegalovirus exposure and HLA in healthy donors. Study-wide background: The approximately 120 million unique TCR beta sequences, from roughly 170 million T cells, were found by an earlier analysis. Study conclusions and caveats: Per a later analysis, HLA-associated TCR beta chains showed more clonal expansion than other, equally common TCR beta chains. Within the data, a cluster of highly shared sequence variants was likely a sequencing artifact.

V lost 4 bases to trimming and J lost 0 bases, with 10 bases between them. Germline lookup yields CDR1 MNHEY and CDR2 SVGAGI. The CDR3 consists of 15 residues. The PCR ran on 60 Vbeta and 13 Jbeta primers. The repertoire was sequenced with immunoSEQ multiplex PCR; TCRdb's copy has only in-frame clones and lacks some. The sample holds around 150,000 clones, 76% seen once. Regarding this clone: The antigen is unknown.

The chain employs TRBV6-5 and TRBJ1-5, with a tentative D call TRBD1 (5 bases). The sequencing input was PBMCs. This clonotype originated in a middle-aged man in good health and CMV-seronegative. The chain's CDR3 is CASSFGGNSNQPQHF. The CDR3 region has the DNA TGTGCCAGCAGTTTTGGGGGGAATAGCAATCAGCCCCAGCATTTT.